This TCR beta chain was documented in a study of blood T cell repertoires in COVID-19. Germline CDR1 is MDHEN and CDR2 is SYDVKM. V shed 3 bases and J 9 bases; nucleotides not matched to a gene: 3. The CDR3 loop spans 13 amino acids. This clone was recorded only once. Clinical history reported by participants formed the basis on which cohorts were assigned. Clones were sequenced by immunoSEQ multiplex PCR, and TCRdb holds only the in-frame ones, with some missing. The sample yields a few hundred thousand clones, about 90% seen once. V usage is TRBV28 and J usage is TRBJ2-7, with 12 bases fitting TRBD2. The TCR comes from a woman aged 25-40 years who had recovered from COVID-19. The sequenced sample consisted of PBMCs or T cells enriched from blood (not recorded which). The CDR3 bases are TGTGCCAGCAGTTTCGCTAGCGGGGGGGTGCAGTACTTC. This codes for CASSFASGGVQYF.